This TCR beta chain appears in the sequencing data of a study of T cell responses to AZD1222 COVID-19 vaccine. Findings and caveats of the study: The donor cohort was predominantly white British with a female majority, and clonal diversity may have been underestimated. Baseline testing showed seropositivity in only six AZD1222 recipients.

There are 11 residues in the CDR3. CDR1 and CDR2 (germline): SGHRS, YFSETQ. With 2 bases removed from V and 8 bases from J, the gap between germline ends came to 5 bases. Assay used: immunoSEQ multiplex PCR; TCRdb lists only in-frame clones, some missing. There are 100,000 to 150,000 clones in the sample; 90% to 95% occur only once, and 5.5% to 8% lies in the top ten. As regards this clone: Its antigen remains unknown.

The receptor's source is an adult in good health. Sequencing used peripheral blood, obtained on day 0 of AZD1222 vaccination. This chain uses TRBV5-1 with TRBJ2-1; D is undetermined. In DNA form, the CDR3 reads TGCGCCAGCAGCTTCGGGTATGAGCAGTTCTTC. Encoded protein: CASSFGYEQFF.